These 11 T cell receptor beta chains originate from one sample sequenced in a study of shared clonotypes between healthy human individuals. Data came from immunoSEQ multiplex PCR; TCRdb stores just in-frame clones and leaves some out. The repertoire holds roughly 2.4 million clones, with around 95% as singletons. The sample taken for sequencing was naive CD4+ T cells sorted from blood. The subset is: CD45RA+ positively selected. These receptors all stem from a man in his late teens or twenties in good health.

The V call is TRBV5-5, the J call TRBJ2-7; D is undetermined. CDR1 and CDR2 (germline): SGHKS, YYEKEE (reference sequence). Trimming cost V 4 bases and J 2 bases, with 19 bases left between them. The CDR3 is made up of 16 amino acids. The CDR3 DNA sequence: TGTGCCAGCAGCCTCGGACCCAGGCCCAACCCCTACGAGCAGTACTTC. Its translation: CASSLGPRPNPYEQYF.

The CDR3 spells CASSFRGAPATNEKLFF. The CDR3 nucleotides are TGTGCCAGCAGCTTCCGAGGGGCACCTGCAACTAATGAAAAACTGTTTTTT. The chain couples TRBV7-2 to TRBJ1-4, with D possibly TRBD1 on 5 matching bases. The germline CDR1 and CDR2 sequences are SGHTA and FQGNSA. V was clipped by 3 bases and J by 0 bases, with 14 bases between them. The CDR3 covers 17 residues.

The chain joins TRBV10-2 to TRBJ2-7; TRBD2 matches at 14 bases. This CDR3 has 16 amino acids. From germline, CDR1 is WSHSY and CDR2 SAAADI. V was clipped by 7 bases and J by 1 base; unmatched bases: 6. CDR3 amino acids: CASTRLAGGDSYEQYF. CDR3 in DNA: TGCGCCAGCACTCGACTAGCGGGAGGGGATTCCTACGAGCAGTACTTC.

Note on this clone: The germline gene is not matched at one end of the junction; a read error may be the cause. The genes are TRBV5-3 and TRBJ2-1; TRBD1 might be the D (5 bases). TRBV5-3 is an ORF, and what it does is uncertain. This CDR3 spans 14 amino acids. CDR3 coding DNA: TGTGCCAGCAGCTTTCAGGGCCTGAACAATGAGCAGTTCTTC. It codes for CASSFQGLNNEQFF.

Worth noting for this clone: Other DNA sequences of this sample code for an identical CDR3. This chain connects TRBV5-6 to TRBJ2-7, with unresolved D. CDR1 and CDR2 from the germline V gene are SGHDT and YYEEEE. V was cut by 1 base and J by 4 bases, with 6 bases left in between. CDR3 length: 12 residues. CDR3 residues: CASSLFAYEQYF. Here the CDR3 DNA reads TGTGCCAGCAGCTTGTTTGCATACGAGCAGTACTTC.

The CDR3 region is CAWSVVGQGGGEQFF. The CDR3 DNA sequence: TGTGCCTGGAGCGTTGTGGGGCAGGGTGGGGGCGAGCAGTTCTTC. The rearrangement links TRBV30 to TRBJ2-1; perhaps TRBD1 as D (6 bases). V was clipped by 3 bases and J by 10 bases, with 22 bases between them. The CDR3 sequence is 15 residues long. Germline values: CDR1 GTSNPN, CDR2 SVGIG (reference sequence).

The chain uses TRBV11-3 and TRBJ2-1, with 14 bases fitting TRBD2. This CDR3 region has 16 residues. CDR1 and CDR2 (germline): SGHNT, YENEEA. V shed 4 bases, J shed 8 bases, and the junction held 7 bases outside the gene matches. For the CDR3, the DNA is TGTGCCAGCAGCTCAAGACTAGCGGGAGGGCCCGATGAGCAGTTCTTC. Translating it yields CASSSRLAGGPDEQFF.

The genes are TRBV4-3 and TRBJ1-1, with D perhaps TRBD1 (5 bases). The CDR3 loop spans 15 amino acids. Germline assignment: CDR1 LGHNA and CDR2 YSLEER. Trimming cost V 1 base and J 2 bases, with 11 bases left between them. The CDR3 is CASSQVTGGNTEAFF. The CDR3, as DNA: TGCGCCAGCAGCCAAGTGACGGGGGGAAACACTGAAGCTTTCTTT.

The V call is TRBV30, the J call TRBJ2-1, with a tentative D call TRBD1 (5 bases). Germline V gene sequence: CDR1 GTSNPN, CDR2 SVGIG (reference sequence). The V and J ends lost 2 bases and 8 bases respectively, with 10 bases between them. The CDR3 is 12 residues long. The CDR3 loop is CAWSSVGHEQFF. The CDR3 coding sequence is TGTGCCTGGAGTTCCGTGGGGCATGAGCAGTTCTTC.

The genes are TRBV4-1 and TRBJ2-7; 11 nucleotides agree with TRBD2. Germline V gene lookup returns CDR1 MGHRA and CDR2 YSYEKL. The CDR3 length is 17 residues. V lost 2 bases, J lost 2 bases, and 8 bases stayed unmatched. The CDR3 spells CASSQSTSGDSPYEQYF. As DNA, the CDR3 is TGCGCCAGCAGCCAATCGACTAGCGGGGACTCACCCTACGAGCAGTACTTC.

This clone showed up just once. The rearrangement joins TRBV6-6 to TRBJ1-2; maybe TRBD1 (6 bases). Trimming removed 6 bases from V and 4 bases from J, with 21 bases in between. The CDR3 is 16 amino acids. Germline lookup yields CDR1 MNHNY and CDR2 SVGAGI (reference sequence). CDR3 nucleotide sequence: TGTGCCAGCAGACCAAGAGGGGTAGGGGGATTCTATGGCTACACCTTC. Residues: CASRPRGVGGFYGYTF.